These 23 T cell receptor beta chains were sequenced from one sample in a study of T cell responses to AZD1222 COVID-19 vaccine. Libraries were prepared by immunoSEQ multiplex PCR; TCRdb keeps only in-frame clonotypes and omits some of them. The sample consists of 140,000 to 150,000 clones, approximately 94% of them appearing once. Sequenced material: peripheral blood, taken on day 0 of AZD1222 vaccination. These receptors were taken from an adult in good health.

This clone showed up just once. This sequence joins TRBV18 and TRBJ2-1; 7 bases are shared with TRBD2. The CDR3 contains 16 residues. V lost 5 bases to trimming and J lost 7 bases; unmatched junction nucleotides: 14. Germline CDR1 KGHSH, CDR2 LQKENI. Written as DNA, the CDR3 is TGTGCCAGCTCAACGGCTCACCACCGGGGAGGGAATGAGCAGTTCTTC. Protein: CASSTAHHRGGNEQFF.

This chain connects TRBV3-1 (or the pseudogene TRBV3-2) to TRBJ2-7; D call uncertain. V shed 3 bases and J shed 3 bases, with 12 bases lying between them. Germline CDR1 is LGHDT and CDR2 is YNNKEL (reference sequence). The CDR3 contains 14 residues. This chain's CDR3 is CASSQGFLVYEQYF. CDR3 nucleotide sequence: TGTGCCAGCAGCCAGGGGTTTCTGGTCTACGAGCAGTACTTC.

This chain connects TRBV2 to TRBJ1-2; tentative D call: TRBD1 (5 bases). There are 18 residues in the CDR3. The germline CDR1 and CDR2 sequences are SNHLY and FYNNEI. The V end lost 0 bases, the J end lost 4 bases, and 21 bases lay between the germline ends. The DNA of the CDR3 is TGTGCCAGCAGTGAAGCGCTTGCTGGCCCCAGGGATTTCTATGGCTACACCTTC. Translating gives CASSEALAGPRDFYGYTF.

This clone was observed a few times. The rearrangement links TRBV12-3 or TRBV12-4 to TRBJ1-1, with D maybe TRBD1 (5 bases). V was clipped by 4 bases and J by 8 bases, with 14 bases between them. The CDR3 loop spans 13 amino acids. The CDR3 reads CASSWGYQIEAFF. CDR3 in DNA: TGTGCCAGCAGTTGGGGGTATCAAATCGAAGCTTTCTTT.

The count of this clone is one. J is TRBJ1-5 and V is TRBV7-8, with D uncertain. Per germline, CDR1 SGHVS and CDR2 FQNEAQ. Trimming removed 2 bases from V and 6 bases from J, with 5 bases in between. The CDR3 is made up of 12 amino acids. The CDR3 nucleotides read TGTGCCAGCAGCTTATTGAGTCAGCCCCAGCATTTT. Its translation: CASSLLSQPQHF.

This clone was observed once. The chain is built from TRBV7-9 and TRBJ1-1; D might be TRBD1 (6 bases). With 5 bases removed from V and 1 base from J, the gap between germline ends came to 11 bases. The CDR3 extends over 14 amino acids. Germline CDR1 reads SEHNR; CDR2 reads FQNEAQ (reference sequence). This chain's CDR3 is CASSPTGKNTEAFF. In DNA, the CDR3 is TGTGCCAGCAGCCCAACAGGGAAGAACACTGAAGCTTTCTTT.

This clone was seen only once. The J gene is TRBJ2-2, the V gene TRBV6-5; 9 bases line up with TRBD1. This CDR3 is built from 15 residues. J was trimmed by 6 bases and V by 2 bases; bases with no gene match: 4. In germline, CDR1 is MNHEY, CDR2 SVGAGI. The CDR3 DNA sequence: TGTGCCAGCAGTTACGGGACAGGGTATCCCGGGGAGCTGTTTTTT. Its translation is CASSYGTGYPGELFF.

The chain carries TRBV6-5 and TRBJ1-6; 10 nucleotides line up with TRBD1. The ends lost 6 bases at V and 8 bases at J; junction bases unmatched: 7. The CDR3 is 15 amino acids. Germline CDR1 MNHEY, CDR2 SVGAGI. CDR3 DNA sequence: TGTGCCAGCAGAGCCGGGACAGGGGAATATTCACCCCTCCACTTT. This sequence encodes CASRAGTGEYSPLHF.

This chain connects TRBV19 to TRBJ1-5; D unresolved. There are 14 residues in the CDR3. V was clipped by 11 bases and J by 2 bases, with 16 bases between them. CDR1 and CDR2 (germline): LNHDA, SQIVND (reference sequence). The CDR3 reads CAVGTLQGNQPQHF. In nucleotides, the CDR3 is TGTGCCGTCGGTACATTGCAGGGCAATCAGCCCCAGCATTTT.

The chain joins TRBV6-5 to TRBJ2-7; TRBD1 matches 10 bases. CDR1 and CDR2 (germline): MNHEY, SVGAGI. The junction had 6 bases not matched to a gene; V was cut back by 6 bases and J by 7 bases. The CDR3 spans 13 residues. The CDR3 DNA reads TGTGCCAGCAGACGACAGGGGGCAGGAGAGCAGTACTTC. Translation: CASRRQGAGEQYF.

The chain combines TRBV2 with TRBJ1-5; D possibly corresponds to TRBD1 (6 bases). Germline assignment: CDR1 SNHLY and CDR2 FYNNEI. CDR3 length: 15 amino acids. The V and J ends lost 6 bases and 0 bases respectively, with 12 bases between them. The CDR3 DNA is TGTGCCAGCAGCGCAGCGGACAGTAGCAATCAGCCCCAGCATTTT. As protein: CASSAADSSNQPQHF.

DNA for the CDR3: TGTGCCAGCAGTGCTGGTGGGGGCGTAAATGGCTACACCTTC. This gives the protein CASSAGGGVNGYTF. The V gene is TRBV27, the J gene TRBJ1-2; a possible D gene is TRBD1 (6 bases). Trimming removed 5 bases from V and 6 bases from J, with 16 bases in between. The CDR3 length is 14 residues. Germline CDR1 reads MNHEY; CDR2 reads SMNVEV (reference sequence).

The chain links TRBV3-1 (or the pseudogene TRBV3-2) to TRBJ1-6; D unclear. This CDR3 comprises 14 residues. V was trimmed by 6 bases and J by 11 bases, leaving 17 bases between them. Germline V gene sequence: CDR1 LGHDT, CDR2 YNNKEL (reference sequence). The chain's CDR3 is CASSLRRVGAPLHF. The CDR3 DNA follows: TGTGCCAGCAGTCTTCGGCGGGTTGGGGCACCCCTCCACTTT.

The rearrangement uses TRBV4-2 and TRBJ1-1; the match to TRBD1 covers 8 bases. CDR1 and CDR2 from the germline V gene are LGHNA and YNFKEQ. V lost 1 base, J lost 2 bases, and 3 bases stayed unmatched. CDR3 length: 15 amino acids. CDR3 amino acids: CASSQVAGGNTEAFF. CDR3 nucleotide sequence: TGTGCCAGCAGCCAAGTGGCAGGGGGCAACACTGAAGCTTTCTTT.

The V and J genes are TRBV28 and TRBJ1-6; 7 bases agree with TRBD1. This CDR3 comprises 14 residues. Per germline, CDR1 MDHEN and CDR2 SYDVKM. Trimming removed 4 bases from V and 9 bases from J; junction bases left unmatched: 6. CDR3 DNA: TGTGCCAGCAGTTCCCGACAGGGTGCTTCACCCCTCCACTTT. Residues: CASSSRQGASPLHF.

J is TRBJ1-1 and V is TRBV7-3; D gene unclear. Deletions cut 1 base from V and 4 bases from J, with 7 bases between. CDR1 is SGHTA and CDR2 is FQGTGA in the germline V gene. The CDR3 covers 13 residues. The CDR3, as DNA: TGTGCCAGCAGCTTAAATCGGGGCACTGAAGCTTTCTTT. It codes for CASSLNRGTEAFF.

CDR3 amino acids: CASSQSTNEKLFF. The CDR3 nucleotides are TGTGCCAGCAGCCAATCAACTAATGAAAAACTGTTTTTT. V is TRBV4-2 and J is TRBJ1-4, with D hard to call. V was clipped by 2 bases and J by 0 bases, with 1 base between them. CDR3 length: 13 amino acids. Germline CDR1 LGHNA, CDR2 YNFKEQ.

The chain has TRBV28 and TRBJ1-2; D gene uncertain. The V gene lost 6 bases and the J gene lost 5 bases, with 16 bases spanning the gap. Germline-derived CDR1 and CDR2 are MDHEN and SYDVKM. This CDR3 has 14 residues. CDR3 sequence reads: CASRLPDKSYGYTF. CDR3 sequence (DNA): TGTGCCAGCAGATTACCTGACAAGTCATATGGCTACACCTTC.

The chain carries TRBV2 and TRBJ2-2; possibly TRBD1 or TRBD2 for D (5 bases each). This CDR3 is 14 amino acids long. Trimming left V 7 bases short and J 3 bases short, with 12 bases between. Germline CDR1 is SNHLY and CDR2 is FYNNEI. Here the CDR3 reads CASKQEDHTGELFF. CDR3 bases: TGTGCCAGCAAACAGGAGGACCACACCGGGGAGCTGTTTTTT. Variable domain in full (rest from reference TRBV2 and TRBJ2-2): EPEVTQTPSHQVTQMGQEVILRCVPISNHLYFYWYRQILGQKVEFLVSFYNNEISEKSEIFDDQFSVERPDGSNFTLKIRSTKLEDSAMYFCASKQEDHTGELFFGEGSRLTVL.

The chain is built from TRBV19 and TRBJ1-2; TRBD1 agrees at 8 bases. The germline CDR1 and CDR2 sequences are LNHDA and SQIVND (reference sequence). With V trimmed by 6 bases and J by 8 bases, 14 bases remained unmatched. The CDR3 totals 15 residues. The CDR3 protein is CASSVIGGQGTGYTF. For the CDR3, the DNA is TGTGCCAGTAGCGTGATAGGTGGACAGGGTACCGGCTACACCTTC.

V usage is TRBV19 and J usage is TRBJ1-6; tentatively, D is TRBD1 (5 bases). The CDR3 totals 13 residues. Trimming took off 6 bases at V and 11 bases at J, with 14 bases between the two ends. The germline V gene has CDR1 LNHDA and CDR2 SQIVND (reference sequence). CDR3 coding DNA: TGTGCCAGTAGCCCTCCGGGGGAAGCACCCCTCCACTTT. Translation gives CASSPPGEAPLHF.

The genes are TRBV9 and TRBJ1-2; D unclear. Germline V lookup: CDR1 SGDLS, CDR2 YYNGEE. V shed 4 bases and J shed 8 bases, with 18 bases lying between them. The length of the CDR3 is 14 residues. The CDR3 loop is CASSSSGWGYGYTF. CDR3 DNA: TGTGCCAGCAGCTCCTCGGGGTGGGGTTACGGCTACACCTTC.

The chain recombines TRBV6-5 with TRBJ2-5; D is perhaps TRBD1 or TRBD2 (5 bases each). CDR3 length: 13 amino acids. From germline, CDR1 is MNHEY and CDR2 SVGAGI. Trimming took off 2 bases at V and 1 base at J, with 5 bases between the two ends. CDR3 nucleotides: TGTGCCAGCAGTTACGGGGGCCAAGAGACCCAGTACTTC. It yields the protein CASSYGGQETQYF.